The 14 T cell receptor beta chains presented below share a single source sample, sequenced in a study of blood T cell repertoires in COVID-19 (dated by TCRdb to 2019 to 2021). Library generation was performed with the immunoSEQ multiplex PCR assay. As stored in TCRdb, this immuneACCESS dataset retains in-frame rearrangements with V and J assigned. A fraction of the clones does not appear; measured against another copy, unresolved V genes explain less than half of the discrepancy, and the remainder lacks a known reason. Recorded for this sample are some 290,000 clones; around 89% of them occurred a single time. Together, the top ten hold around 0.96% of the sample. The sample comprised peripheral blood. The receptors here all came from a woman in her 40s with COVID-19, enrolled during active disease.

The chain has TRBV12-2 and TRBJ2-4; TRBD2 is the table's D call and was not checked against the DNA. TRBV12-2 is designated a pseudogene. This CDR3 spans 12 amino acids. DNA for the CDR3: TGTGCAAGTCTTAAATCTACGGGACTTATAGTCTTC. Encoded protein: CASLKSTGLIVF.

The chain joins TRBV4-2 to TRBJ1-2; D call uncertain. V lost 1 base, J lost 3 bases, and 9 bases lay in between. The CDR3 contains 14 residues. CDR1 LGHNA and CDR2 YNFKEQ come from the germline V gene. CDR3 coding DNA: TGTGCCAGCAGCCAAGTTCCCAGCGACTATGGCTACACCTTC. Amino acid sequence: CASSQVPSDYGYTF.

This chain joins TRBV4-3 and TRBJ2-7; 8 nucleotides align to TRBD1. CDR3 length: 15 amino acids. V lost 0 bases and J lost 6; bases outside the gene matches: 7. Per germline, CDR1 LGHNA and CDR2 YSLEER. CDR3 residues: CASSQEVGQGGEQYF. The DNA of the CDR3 is TGCGCCAGCAGCCAAGAAGTAGGACAGGGAGGCGAGCAGTACTTC.

V and J are TRBV7-3 and TRBJ2-1, with D possibly matching TRBD2 (5 bases). Trimming removed 0 bases at V and 7 bases at J, with 13 bases between. This CDR3 region has 15 residues. CDR1 is SGHTA and CDR2 is FQGTGA in the germline V gene. Written as DNA, the CDR3 is TGTGCCAGCAGCTTAACCCCAGGACTCGTTAATGAGCAGTTCTTC. This encodes CASSLTPGLVNEQFF.

This chain uses TRBV30 with TRBJ1-5; the D gene is possibly TRBD1 (5 bases). Germline values: CDR1 GTSNPN, CDR2 SVGIG (reference sequence). This CDR3 comprises 16 residues. The germline V and J ends were trimmed by 0 bases and 5 bases, with 17 bases remaining between them. The CDR3 loop reads CAWSVQLGREHQPQHF. DNA of the CDR3: TGTGCCTGGAGTGTACAGCTGGGCAGGGAACATCAGCCCCAGCATTTT.

The chain uses TRBV2 and TRBJ1-1, with 7 positions matching TRBD1. Per germline, CDR1 SNHLY and CDR2 FYNNEI. There are 14 residues in the CDR3. V lost 8 bases and J lost 0; bases outside the gene matches: 6. The CDR3 spells CASWRDSLNTEAFF. CDR3 DNA: TGTGCCAGCTGGCGGGACAGCTTGAACACTGAAGCTTTCTTT.

The chain uses TRBV3-1 (or the pseudogene TRBV3-2) and TRBJ2-7; D might be TRBD2 (5 bases). With 1 base removed from V and 5 bases from J, the gap between germline ends came to 15 bases. CDR1 and CDR2 (germline): LGHDT, YNNKEL (reference sequence). This CDR3 is built from 15 residues. Written as DNA, the CDR3 is TGTGCCAGCAGCCAAGTCCCAGACGGGATCAACGAGCAGTACTTC. Translation gives CASSQVPDGINEQYF.

The chain is built from TRBV7-9 and TRBJ1-2; no definite D call. The V end lost 8 bases, the J end lost 4 bases, and 8 bases lay between the germline ends. Germline lookup yields CDR1 SEHNR and CDR2 FQNEAQ (reference sequence). This CDR3 has 11 amino acids. CDR3 loop: CASRWAYGYTF. CDR3 DNA: TGTGCCAGCCGGTGGGCCTATGGCTACACCTTC.

The CDR3: CASSATSGSDTQYF. The CDR3 DNA sequence: TGTGCCAGCAGCGCGACTAGCGGGAGCGATACGCAGTATTTT. This chain links TRBV9 with TRBJ2-3; 12 bases are shared with TRBD2. CDR3 length: 14 residues. Germline CDR1 is SGDLS and CDR2 is YYNGEE. J lost 6 bases, V lost 3 bases, and 2 bases had no gene match. The variable domain in full, with the rest retrieved from reference TRBV9 and TRBJ2-3, is DSGVTQTPKHLITATGQRVTLRCSPRSGDLSVYWYQQSLDQGLQFLIQYYNGEERAKGNILERFSAQQFPDLHSELNLSSLELGDSALYFCASSATSGSDTQYFGPGTRLTVL.

The chain employs TRBV6-2 or TRBV6-3 and TRBJ1-5; the D gene is possibly TRBD1 (5 bases). V was shortened by 0 bases and J by 0 bases, with 18 bases between the two germline ends. This CDR3 is built from 19 residues. CDR1 is MNHEY and CDR2 is SVGEGT in the germline V gene. The CDR3 sequence is CASSYSTDTGGNSNQPQHF. For the CDR3, the DNA is TGTGCCAGCAGTTACTCGACGGACACGGGTGGTAATAGCAATCAGCCCCAGCATTTT.

The sample holds one count of this clone. The V call is TRBV6-1, the J call TRBJ1-2; a weak D match, TRBD1 (6 bases). The germline gives CDR1 MNHNS, CDR2 SASEGT. The CDR3 extends over 13 amino acids. Trimming removed 0 bases from V and 11 bases from J, with 13 bases in between. In nucleotides, the CDR3 is TGTGCCAGCAGTGAAGCGGCAGGGGTAGGGTACACCTTC. Its translation is CASSEAAGVGYTF.

The gene calls are TRBV5-6 and TRBJ2-2, with D uncertain. This CDR3 comprises 15 residues. The V and J ends lost 3 bases and 0 bases respectively, with 9 bases between them. Germline CDR1 is SGHDT and CDR2 is YYEEEE. Here the CDR3 reads CASSSTRTNTGELFF. As DNA, the CDR3 is TGTGCCAGCAGCTCAACGCGGACGAACACCGGGGAGCTGTTTTTT. Full variable domain (rest looked up from reference TRBV5-6 and TRBJ2-2): DAGVTQSPTHLIKTRGQQVTLRCSPKSGHDTVSWYQQALGQGPQFIFQYYEEEERQRGNFPDRFSGHQFPNYSSELNVNALLLGDSALYLCASSSTRTNTGELFFGEGSRLTVL.

The rearrangement uses TRBV6-1 and TRBJ1-6; TRBD1 agrees at 8 bases. The CDR3 sequence is 15 residues long. The germline CDR1 and CDR2 sequences are MNHNS and SASEGT. V dropped 1 base and J dropped 7; count of bases not matched to a gene: 3. The chain's CDR3 is CASSEVRDRNSPLHF. DNA for the CDR3: TGTGCCAGCAGTGAAGTTCGGGACAGGAATTCACCCCTCCACTTT.

A word on this clone: The sample holds other DNA sequences that translate to the same CDR3. The genes are TRBV29-1 and TRBJ2-3, with D possibly matching TRBD1 (5 bases). V was cut by 4 bases and J by 0 bases, with 8 bases left in between. In germline, CDR1 is SQVTM, CDR2 ANQGSEA. The CDR3 loop spans 13 amino acids. The CDR3 DNA reads TGCAGCGTTGGGGGCGGTAGCACAGATACGCAGTATTTT. Residues: CSVGGGSTDTQYF.